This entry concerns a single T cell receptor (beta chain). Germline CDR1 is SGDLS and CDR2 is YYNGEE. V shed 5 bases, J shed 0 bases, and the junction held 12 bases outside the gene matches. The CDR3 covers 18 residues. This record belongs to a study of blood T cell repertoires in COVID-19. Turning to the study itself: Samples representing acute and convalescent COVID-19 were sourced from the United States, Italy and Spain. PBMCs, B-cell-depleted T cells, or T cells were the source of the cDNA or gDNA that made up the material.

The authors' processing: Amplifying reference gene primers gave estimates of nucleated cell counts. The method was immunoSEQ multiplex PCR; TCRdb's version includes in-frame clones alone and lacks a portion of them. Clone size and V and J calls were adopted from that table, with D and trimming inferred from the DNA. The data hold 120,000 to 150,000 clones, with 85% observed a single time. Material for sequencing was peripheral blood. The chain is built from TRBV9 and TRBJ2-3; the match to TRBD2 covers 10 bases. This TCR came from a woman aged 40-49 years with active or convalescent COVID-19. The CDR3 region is CASSLGLAAPGSTDTQYF. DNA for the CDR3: TGTGCCAGCAGTCTCGGACTAGCGGCCCCCGGTAGCACAGATACGCAGTATTTT. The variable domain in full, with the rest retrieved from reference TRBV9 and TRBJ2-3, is DSGVTQTPKHLITATGQRVTLRCSPRSGDLSVYWYQQSLDQGLQFLIQYYNGEERAKGNILERFSAQQFPDLHSELNLSSLELGDSALYFCASSLGLAAPGSTDTQYFGPGTRLTVL.